This passage covers 19 T cell receptor beta chains from one sample sequenced in a study of CD8+ T cells in alopecia areata. After isolation, RNA underwent reverse transcription to generate cDNA as the sequencing template. Generated by immunoSEQ multiplex PCR, the TCRdb table keeps only in-frame clones and is missing some. The data show about 110,000 clones, with roughly 55% seen just once and 20% to 25% held by the top ten. Material: NKG2D-low CD8+ T cells sorted from blood. Every receptor here comes from a human donor with alopecia areata.

The chain joins TRBV28 to TRBJ2-1, with a tentative D call TRBD2 (5 bases). Trimming left V 5 bases short and J 0 bases short, with 8 bases between. CDR1 is MDHEN and CDR2 is SYDVKM in the germline V gene. The CDR3 runs 14 residues. CDR3 sequence (DNA): TGTGCCAGCAGTGGTAGCGTCTCCTACAATGAGCAGTTCTTC. Protein sequence: CASSGSVSYNEQFF.

This chain connects TRBV29-1 to TRBJ1-3; unclear D gene. V was shortened by 6 bases and J by 2 bases, with 11 bases between the two germline ends. The CDR3 extends over 13 amino acids. Germline assignment: CDR1 SQVTM and CDR2 ANQGSEA. CDR3 nucleotide sequence: TGCAGCGTCCGGGCGGCGGCTGGAAACACCATATATTTT. Amino acid sequence: CSVRAAAGNTIYF.

The chain links TRBV2 to TRBJ2-3, with D unclear. With 9 bases removed from V and 3 bases from J, the gap between germline ends came to 19 bases. Germline assignment: CDR1 SNHLY and CDR2 FYNNEI. The CDR3 consists of 15 residues. CDR3 protein: CASTETVPRTDTQYF. The CDR3 DNA is TGTGCCAGTACCGAGACCGTCCCTCGTACAGATACGCAGTATTTT.

V is TRBV19 and J is TRBJ2-1; 12 positions agree with TRBD2. The CDR3 has 16 amino acids. The trim removed 3 bases at V and 5 bases at J, leaving 5 bases unmatched. CDR1 and CDR2 (germline): LNHDA, SQIVND (reference sequence). This CDR3 reads CASSIQGLAGDNEQFF. The CDR3 DNA follows: TGTGCCAGTAGTATCCAGGGACTAGCGGGCGACAATGAGCAGTTCTTC. The whole variable domain, remainder taken from reference TRBV19 and TRBJ2-1, is DGGITQSPKYLFRKEGQNVTLSCEQNLNHDAMYWYRQDPGQGLRLIYYSQIVNDFQKGDIAEGYSVSREKKESFPLTVTSAQKNPTAFYLCASSIQGLAGDNEQFFGPGTRLTVL.

This chain links TRBV13 with TRBJ1-2, with D possibly TRBD1 on 6 matching bases. The CDR3 loop spans 13 amino acids. Germline loops: CDR1 PRHDT, CDR2 FYEKMQ (reference sequence). V lost 7 bases and J 4 bases, leaving 13 bases between the germline ends. CDR3 residues: CASTGQSSYGYTF. The CDR3 bases are TGTGCCAGCACAGGACAGTCGTCCTATGGCTACACCTTC.

There are a few counts of this clone. The chain joins TRBV5-6 to TRBJ2-7; D unclear. This CDR3 spans 11 amino acids. Germline lookup yields CDR1 SGHDT and CDR2 YYEEEE. V lost 2 bases and J 4 bases, leaving 4 bases between the germline ends. CDR3 DNA sequence: TGTGCCAGCAGCTTTGGATACGAGCAGTACTTC. Protein sequence: CASSFGYEQYF.

This clone showed up just a few times. The chain recombines TRBV30 with TRBJ2-1; D gene ambiguous. Per germline, CDR1 GTSNPN and CDR2 SVGIG (reference sequence). CDR3 size: 14 residues. The V gene lost 4 bases and the J gene lost 10 bases, with 20 bases spanning the gap. The CDR3 loop reads CAWIDRRTRQEQFF. CDR3 coding DNA: TGTGCCTGGATAGACCGCCGGACCCGCCAGGAGCAGTTCTTC.

This chain connects TRBV2 to TRBJ2-7; TRBD1 aligns across 9 bases. The CDR3 is 16 amino acids. Trimming cost V 0 bases and J 5 bases; bases outside gene matches: 8. The germline gives CDR1 SNHLY, CDR2 FYNNEI. DNA for the CDR3: TGTGCCAGCAGTGAAGCCCCCTTGGACAGGGGTCACGAGCAGTACTTC. Its protein is CASSEAPLDRGHEQYF.

J is TRBJ2-4 and V is TRBV15, with D possibly matching TRBD2 (5 bases). Germline assignment: CDR1 LNHNV and CDR2 YYDKDF (reference sequence). The CDR3 is 13 amino acids. The V end was cut by 4 bases, the J end by 6 bases, with 10 bases between. The chain's CDR3 is CATSNRGVNIQYF. The DNA for the CDR3 is TGTGCCACCAGCAATCGGGGAGTAAACATTCAGTACTTC. The complete variable domain, with remaining parts taken from reference TRBV15 and TRBJ2-4, reads DAMVIQNPRYQVTQFGKPVTLSCSQTLNHNVMYWYQQKSSQAPKLLFHYYDKDFNNEADTPDNFQSRRPNTSFCFLDIRSPGLGDTAMYLCATSNRGVNIQYFGAGTRLSVL.

Details on this clone: This same CDR3 is encoded by further DNA sequences in the sample. The rearrangement uses TRBV6-5 and TRBJ2-2; D uncertain. V shed 6 bases and J shed 5 bases, with 4 bases lying between them. The CDR3 is made up of 11 amino acids. Germline values: CDR1 MNHEY, CDR2 SVGAGI. CDR3 in amino acids: CASRTTGELFF. Written as DNA, the CDR3 is TGTGCCAGCAGGACAACCGGGGAGCTGTTTTTT.

This clone was found a few times. The genes are TRBV5-1 and TRBJ2-5; perhaps TRBD2 as D (6 bases). The CDR3 sequence is 15 residues long. CDR1 is SGHRS, CDR2 YFSETQ, per germline. With 0 bases removed from V and 4 bases from J, the gap between germline ends came to 13 bases. CDR3 in amino acids: CASSLDGRGGETQYF. The CDR3 DNA is TGCGCCAGCAGCTTGGACGGGAGAGGAGGAGAGACCCAGTACTTC.

V is TRBV13 and J is TRBJ2-3; D is ambiguous. The CDR3 loop spans 15 amino acids. Per the germline V gene, CDR1 is PRHDT and CDR2 is FYEKMQ (reference sequence). V shed 4 bases and J shed 3 bases, with 14 bases lying between them. The DNA for the CDR3 is TGTGCCAGCAGCTCTAAGCAACAGATAACAGATACGCAGTATTTT. Amino acids: CASSSKQQITDTQYF.

The J gene is TRBJ2-7, the V gene TRBV4-1, with TRBD1 as a possible D gene (5 bases). The CDR3 runs 13 residues. Germline-derived CDR1 and CDR2 are MGHRA and YSYEKL. Trimming pared 1 base from V and 2 bases from J, leaving 6 bases between. CDR3 DNA sequence: TGCGCCAGCAGCCAAGGGACAACCTACGAGCAGTACTTC. Encoded protein: CASSQGTTYEQYF.

The chain employs TRBV28 and TRBJ2-7; possible D gene TRBD2, 6 bases. The V end lost 6 bases, the J end lost 7 bases, and 16 bases lay between the germline ends. Germline loops: CDR1 MDHEN, CDR2 SYDVKM. The CDR3 has 13 amino acids. CDR3 bases: TGTGCCAGCAGCCCCACTGGGGGGTGGGAGCAGTACTTC. This sequence encodes CASSPTGGWEQYF.

This clone was found a few times. The chain joins TRBV29-1 to TRBJ2-1, with TRBD1 matching over 9 bases. CDR1 is SQVTM, CDR2 ANQGSEA, per germline. V lost 1 base, J lost 8 bases, and 0 bases stayed unmatched. This CDR3 is 12 amino acids long. The CDR3 sequence is CSVEGTGDEQFF. The CDR3 DNA follows: TGCAGCGTTGAAGGGACAGGGGATGAGCAGTTCTTC.

This chain joins TRBV5-1 and TRBJ2-1; TRBD1 might be the D (5 bases). Trimming removed 5 bases at V and 6 bases at J, with 12 bases between. In germline, CDR1 is SGHRS, CDR2 YFSETQ. The length of the CDR3 is 13 residues. The CDR3 reads CASSPTESNEQFF. DNA of the CDR3: TGCGCCAGCAGTCCGACAGAATCCAATGAGCAGTTCTTC.

V and J are TRBV27 and TRBJ1-1; D might be TRBD1 (6 bases). The V gene's germline CDR1 is MNHEY and CDR2 SMNVEV (reference sequence). V gave up 3 bases and J gave up 5 bases, with 19 bases separating them. The CDR3 loop spans 16 amino acids. The CDR3 loop is CASSFQGGTGLTEAFF. The CDR3, as DNA: TGTGCCAGCAGTTTCCAAGGGGGGACGGGACTTACTGAAGCTTTCTTT.

The gene calls are TRBV15 and TRBJ1-2; D is undetermined. Trimming pared 8 bases from V and 3 bases from J, leaving 10 bases between. The CDR3 runs to 12 residues. Per the germline V gene, CDR1 is LNHNV and CDR2 is YYDKDF (reference sequence). CDR3 amino acids: CATGKGDYGYTF. The DNA for the CDR3 is TGTGCCACCGGTAAAGGAGACTATGGCTACACCTTC.

The chain employs TRBV10-3 and TRBJ2-7, with D perhaps TRBD2 (6 bases). Germline V gives CDR1 ENHRY, CDR2 SYGVKD. Trimming removed 4 bases at V and 0 bases at J, with 13 bases between. This CDR3 spans 15 amino acids. CDR3 DNA sequence: TGTGCCATCAGTGCAGGGACTTTGAGCTCCTACGAGCAGTACTTC. It specifies CAISAGTLSSYEQYF.